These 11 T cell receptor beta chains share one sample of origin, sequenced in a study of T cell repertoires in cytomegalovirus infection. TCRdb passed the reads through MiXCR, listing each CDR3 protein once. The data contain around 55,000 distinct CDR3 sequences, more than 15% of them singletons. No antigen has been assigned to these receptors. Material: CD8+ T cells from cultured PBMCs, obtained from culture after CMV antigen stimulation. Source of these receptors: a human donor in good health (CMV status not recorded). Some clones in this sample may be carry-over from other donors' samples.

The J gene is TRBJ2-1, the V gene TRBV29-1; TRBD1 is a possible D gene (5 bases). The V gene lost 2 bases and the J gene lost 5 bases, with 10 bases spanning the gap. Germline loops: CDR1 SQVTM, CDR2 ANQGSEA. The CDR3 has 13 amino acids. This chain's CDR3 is CSVEQGIHNEQFF. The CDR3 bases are TGCAGCGTTGAACAGGGTATCCACAATGAGCAGTTCTTC.

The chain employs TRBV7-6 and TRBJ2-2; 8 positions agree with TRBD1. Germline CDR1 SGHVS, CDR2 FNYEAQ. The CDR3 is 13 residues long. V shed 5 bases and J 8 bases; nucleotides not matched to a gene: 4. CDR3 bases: TGTGCCAGCAGCCGGACAGGGAGAGGGGAGCTGTTTTTT. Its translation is CASSRTGRGELFF.

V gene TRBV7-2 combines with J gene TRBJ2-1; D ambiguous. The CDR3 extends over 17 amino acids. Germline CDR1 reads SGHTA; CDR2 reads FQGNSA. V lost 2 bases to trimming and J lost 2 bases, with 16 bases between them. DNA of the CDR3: TGTGCCAGCAGCTTAAATTCGGCCCCCGGCCCCTACAATGAGCAGTTCTTC. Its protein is CASSLNSAPGPYNEQFF.

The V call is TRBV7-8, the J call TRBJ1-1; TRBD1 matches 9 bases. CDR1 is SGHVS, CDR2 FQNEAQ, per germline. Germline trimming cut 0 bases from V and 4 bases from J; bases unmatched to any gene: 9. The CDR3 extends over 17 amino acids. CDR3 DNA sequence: TGTGCCAGCAGCTTAGCGGAACAGGGGGCGCGGAGCACTGAAGCTTTCTTT. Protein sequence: CASSLAEQGARSTEAFF.

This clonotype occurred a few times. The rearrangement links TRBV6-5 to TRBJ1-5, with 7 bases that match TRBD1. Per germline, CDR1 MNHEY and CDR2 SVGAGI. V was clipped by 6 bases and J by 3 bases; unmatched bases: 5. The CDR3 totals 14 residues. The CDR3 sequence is CASSTQGYNQPQHF. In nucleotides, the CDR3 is TGTGCCAGCAGCACACAGGGGTACAATCAGCCCCAGCATTTT.

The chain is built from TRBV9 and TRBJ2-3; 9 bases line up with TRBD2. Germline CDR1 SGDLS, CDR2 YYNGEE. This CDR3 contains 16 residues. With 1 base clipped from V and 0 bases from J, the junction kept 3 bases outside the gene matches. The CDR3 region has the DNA TGTGCCAGCAGCGTAAGACTAGCGGAGAGCACAGATACGCAGTATTTT. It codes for CASSVRLAESTDTQYF.

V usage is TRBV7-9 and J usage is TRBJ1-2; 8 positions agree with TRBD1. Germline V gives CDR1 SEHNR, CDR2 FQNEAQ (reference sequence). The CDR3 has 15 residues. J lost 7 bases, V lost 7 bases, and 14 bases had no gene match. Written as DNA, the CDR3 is TGTGCCAGCAACACACAGGGGGACAGACTATTTGGCTACACCTTC. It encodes CASNTQGDRLFGYTF.

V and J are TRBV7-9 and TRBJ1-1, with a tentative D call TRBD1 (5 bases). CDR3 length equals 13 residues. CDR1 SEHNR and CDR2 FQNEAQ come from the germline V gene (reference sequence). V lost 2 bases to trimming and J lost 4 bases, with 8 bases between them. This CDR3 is CASSLPGGTEAFF. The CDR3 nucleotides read TGTGCCAGCAGCTTACCGGGGGGCACTGAAGCTTTCTTT.

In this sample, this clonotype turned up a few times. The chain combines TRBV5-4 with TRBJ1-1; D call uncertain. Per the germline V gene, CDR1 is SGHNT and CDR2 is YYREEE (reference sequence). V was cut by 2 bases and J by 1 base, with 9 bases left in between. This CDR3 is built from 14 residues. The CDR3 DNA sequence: TGTGCCAGCAGCTTCCCCGGGAGGAACACTGAAGCTTTCTTT. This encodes CASSFPGRNTEAFF.

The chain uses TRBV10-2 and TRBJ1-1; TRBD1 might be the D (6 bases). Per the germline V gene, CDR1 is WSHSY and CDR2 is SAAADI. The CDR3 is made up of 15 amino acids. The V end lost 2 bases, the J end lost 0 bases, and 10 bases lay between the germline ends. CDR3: CASSELQGMNTEAFF. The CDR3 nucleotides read TGCGCCAGCAGTGAGCTACAGGGAATGAACACTGAAGCTTTCTTT.

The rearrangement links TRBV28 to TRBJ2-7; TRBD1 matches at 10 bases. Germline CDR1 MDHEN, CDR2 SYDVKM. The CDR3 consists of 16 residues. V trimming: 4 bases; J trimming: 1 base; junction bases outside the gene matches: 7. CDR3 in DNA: TGTGCCAGCAGTTCTCCCGGACAGGGGGAGTCCTACGAGCAGTACTTC. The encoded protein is CASSSPGQGESYEQYF.